This entry concerns a single T cell receptor beta chain. What it binds is not known. These data come from a study of T cell responses to AZD1222 COVID-19 vaccine. Study results and caveats: Unmutated regions of variants are reportedly targeted by nearly half of spike-specific TCRs. Donors were chiefly white British, with a greater number of females, and clonal diversity was perhaps underestimated.

V was cut by 5 bases and J by 1 base, with 9 bases left in between. The CDR3 runs to 14 residues. The germline CDR1 and CDR2 sequences are KGHSH and LQKENI. Sequencing used immunoSEQ multiplex PCR; TCRdb keeps in-frame clones, though not all of them. The table has about 130,000 clones, 84% seen once. Sample: peripheral blood, taken on day 0 of AZD1222 vaccination. This clonotype originated in an adult in good health. The chain employs TRBV18 and TRBJ1-5; no firm D call. In DNA form, the CDR3 reads TGTGCCAGCTCAGGTAGGGAAAGCAATCAGCCCCAGCATTTT. This gives the protein CASSGRESNQPQHF.